These 20 T cell receptor beta chains came from one sample sequenced in a study of brain T cells in children with intractable seizures (TCRdb year 2021). The meaning of the sample's time point label: resected brain tissue, or blood drawn just prior to surgery. Receptors were amplified or captured by the immunoSEQ multiplex PCR assay. Held by TCRdb, this immuneACCESS table contains in-frame sequences only and omits some clones. Under half of the omission traces to an unresolved V gene where checked; the cause of the rest is unknown. The sample table contains approximately 110,000 clones; only one count was recorded for 94% of them. In total, the top ten clones hold 3.8% of the sample. The sample in question was peripheral blood, obtained at surgery. Receptors were obtained from a boy in the first two years of life with hemimegalencephaly and intractable seizures.

This clone has more than one count but fewer than ten. This rearrangement joins TRBV10-3 to TRBJ1-5; 7 bases agree with TRBD1. CDR1 and CDR2 from the germline V gene are ENHRY and SYGVKD. V was clipped by 6 bases and J by 0 bases; unmatched bases: 2. The CDR3 contains 14 residues. CDR3 bases: TGTGCCATCAGGACAGGGTCTAGCAATCAGCCCCAGCATTTT. Its protein product is CAIRTGSSNQPQHF.

The chain links TRBV1 to TRBJ2-2; the tabulated D call, TRBD1, remains unverified against the DNA. TRBV1 corresponds to a pseudogene. The CDR3 length is 18 residues. CDR3 in amino acids: CTSSQDLRTGGRTGELFF. The CDR3 bases are TGCACCAGCAGCCAAGATCTTCGTACAGGGGGCAGGACCGGGGAGCTGTTTTTT.

The chain carries TRBV12-3 or TRBV12-4 and TRBJ1-5, with D unresolved. The CDR3 has 13 residues. The V end lost 1 base, the J end lost 5 bases, and 6 bases lay between the germline ends. Here the CDR3 reads CASSLGWHQPQHF. The DNA of the CDR3 is TGTGCCAGCAGTTTAGGGTGGCATCAGCCCCAGCATTTT.

V usage is TRBV24-1 and J usage is TRBJ2-3; 7 bases agree with TRBD2. The CDR3 length is 17 residues. Per the germline V gene, CDR1 is KGHDR and CDR2 is SFDVKD. V gave up 3 bases and J gave up 1 base; unmatched junction bases: 9. CDR3 DNA: TGTGCCACCAGTGATAATCCTAGCGGATTCCGCACAGATACGCAGTATTTT. It encodes CATSDNPSGFRTDTQYF.

This rearrangement joins TRBV27 to TRBJ1-5, with 7 bases that match TRBD1. The germline V gene encodes CDR1 MNHEY and CDR2 SMNVEV (reference sequence). The ends lost 0 bases at V and 14 bases at J; junction bases unmatched: 7. The CDR3 length is 13 residues. The CDR3: CASSLSIGGSEHF. CDR3 sequence (DNA): TGTGCCAGCAGTTTATCCATAGGGGGCTCCGAGCATTTT.

This chain connects TRBV6-6 to TRBJ2-5; no definite D call. Germline values: CDR1 MNHNY, CDR2 SVGAGI (reference sequence). This CDR3 has 12 residues. The V and J ends lost 0 bases and 5 bases respectively, with 4 bases between them. Written as DNA, the CDR3 is TGTGCCAGCAGTTACTCGTTCGAGACCCAGTACTTC. Its translation: CASSYSFETQYF.

J is TRBJ2-1 and V is TRBV3-1 (or the pseudogene TRBV3-2), with 14 positions matching TRBD2. CDR1 is LGHDT, CDR2 YNNKEL, per germline (reference sequence). The CDR3 consists of 18 residues. With V trimmed by 3 bases and J by 10 bases, 14 bases remained unmatched. The CDR3 region is CASSHRRLGLAGGWEQFF. The DNA of the CDR3 is TGTGCCAGCAGCCACCGAAGATTAGGACTAGCGGGAGGTTGGGAGCAGTTCTTC.

The chain joins TRBV11-3 to TRBJ2-1; perhaps D is TRBD1 or TRBD2 (5 bases each). The length of the CDR3 is 13 residues. Germline-derived CDR1 and CDR2 are SGHNT and YENEEA. The V gene lost 6 bases and the J gene lost 4 bases, with 10 bases spanning the gap. CDR3 nucleotides: TGTGCCAGCAGTTCCGAGGGGTACAATGAGCAGTTCTTC. This codes for CASSSEGYNEQFF.

The V and J genes are TRBV6-1 and TRBJ2-7, with D maybe TRBD1 (5 bases). V lost 1 base and J 6 bases, leaving 10 bases between the germline ends. CDR1 MNHNS and CDR2 SASEGT come from the germline V gene. This CDR3 spans 13 amino acids. CDR3 loop: CASSEVERGEQYF. CDR3 nucleotides: TGTGCCAGCAGTGAAGTAGAAAGGGGCGAGCAGTACTTC.

The V call is TRBV28, the J call TRBJ2-3; 13 nucleotides match TRBD2. This CDR3 has 17 residues. Germline V gene sequence: CDR1 MDHEN, CDR2 SYDVKM. V gave up 2 bases and J gave up 7 bases; unmatched junction bases: 9. The DNA of the CDR3 is TGTGCCAGCAGTTTAATCGGACTAGCGGGAGCGAGAAATACGCAGTATTTT. Amino acids: CASSLIGLAGARNTQYF.

In its sample, this clone was seen once. The chain links TRBV27 to TRBJ2-1; TRBD2 agrees at 12 bases. Germline V gene lookup returns CDR1 MNHEY and CDR2 SMNVEV (reference sequence). This CDR3 contains 16 residues. The J segment lost 5 bases and the V segment lost 5 bases, leaving 7 bases of the junction unmatched. CDR3 DNA: TGTGCCAGCAGTCCCACTAGCGGGAGGAGGAACAATGAGCAGTTCTTC. Encoded protein: CASSPTSGRRNNEQFF.

This clone appeared once. J is TRBJ2-5 and V is TRBV19; a possible D gene is TRBD1 (6 bases). Trimming took 3 bases from V and 4 from J, leaving 9 bases between them. Germline CDR1 reads LNHDA; CDR2 reads SQIVND (reference sequence). The CDR3 runs to 13 residues. CDR3 DNA: TGTGCCAGTAGTATTGGGGGCAGAGAGACCCAGTACTTC. As protein: CASSIGGRETQYF.

The J gene is TRBJ2-2, the V gene TRBV19, with 9 nucleotides matching TRBD2. The germline V gene encodes CDR1 LNHDA and CDR2 SQIVND (reference sequence). V shed 6 bases, J shed 8 bases, and the junction held 10 bases outside the gene matches. The CDR3 runs 15 residues. The CDR3 bases are TGTGCCAGTAGCCTGGGACTAGCATTCACAGGGGAGCTGTTTTTT. Translated, it gives CASSLGLAFTGELFF.

This clone was counted a single time. CDR3 loop: CASSQTSGRNDEQFF. CDR3 bases: TGTGCCAGCAGCCAAACTAGCGGGAGGAACGATGAGCAGTTCTTC. The gene calls are TRBV5-4 and TRBJ2-1, with TRBD2 identical over 12 bases. The length of the CDR3 is 15 residues. Per germline, CDR1 SGHNT and CDR2 YYREEE (reference sequence). V lost 4 bases, J lost 8 bases, and 7 bases stayed unmatched. Complete variable domain (other parts from reference TRBV5-4 and TRBJ2-1): ETGVTQSPTHLIKTRGQQVTLRCSSQSGHNTVSWYQQALGQGPQFIFQYYREEENGRGNFPPRFSGLQFPNYSSELNVNALELDDSALYLCASSQTSGRNDEQFFGPGTRLTVL.

The gene calls are TRBV27 and TRBJ1-4; 7 bases are shared with TRBD1. This CDR3 has 15 residues. CDR1 is MNHEY, CDR2 SMNVEV, per germline (reference sequence). J lost 5 bases, V lost 5 bases, and 8 bases had no gene match. CDR3 nucleotide sequence: TGTGCCAGCAGTCATTACGAGACAGGGAATGAAAAACTGTTTTTT. Translating it yields CASSHYETGNEKLFF.

The V gene is TRBV28, the J gene TRBJ1-2; D perhaps matches TRBD1 (6 bases). V lost 1 base and J 4 bases, leaving 10 bases between the germline ends. The CDR3 spans 14 residues. Germline CDR1 reads MDHEN; CDR2 reads SYDVKM. The DNA of the CDR3 is TGTGCCAGCAGTTTATTTGGACAGCTCTATGGCTACACCTTC. It specifies CASSLFGQLYGYTF.

The chain is built from TRBV30 and TRBJ1-2; no reliable D call. This CDR3 spans 12 amino acids. The V gene lost 3 bases and the J gene lost 0 bases, with 5 bases spanning the gap. Germline V gene lookup returns CDR1 GTSNPN and CDR2 SVGIG (reference sequence). CDR3 region: CAWRTANYGYTF. CDR3 in DNA: TGTGCCTGGAGGACGGCTAACTATGGCTACACCTTC. Supplemented by reference TRBV30 and TRBJ1-2, the full variable domain reads SQTIHQWPATLVQPVGSPLSLECTVEGTSNPNLYWYRQAAGRGLQLLFYSVGIGQISSEVPQNLSASRPQDRQFILSSKKLLLSDSGFYLCAWRTANYGYTFGSGTRLTVV.

The CDR3 bases are TGTGCCAGCAGCTTTCACAGGGATGGCTCACCCCTCCACTTT. Amino acid sequence: CASSFHRDGSPLHF. The chain is built from TRBV7-2 and TRBJ1-6, with TRBD1 as a possible D gene (6 bases). Between the trimmed V and J ends, which lost 3 bases and 10 bases, there was a span of 13 bases. The length of the CDR3 is 14 residues. Per the germline V gene, CDR1 is SGHTA and CDR2 is FQGNSA.

This sequence joins TRBV23-1 and TRBJ1-2; D perhaps matches TRBD1 (6 bases). TRBV23-1 is reported as an ORF; its role is uncertain. This CDR3 is built from 14 residues. The V end lost 4 bases, the J end lost 6 bases, and 15 bases lay between the germline ends. The CDR3 protein is CASSLSPNRDGYTF. DNA of the CDR3: TGCGCCAGCAGTCTCTCGCCGAACAGGGATGGCTACACCTTC.

The chain combines TRBV28 with TRBJ1-5; maybe TRBD1 (5 bases). The CDR3 has 15 residues. CDR1 and CDR2 from the germline V gene are MDHEN and SYDVKM. Deletions cut 10 bases from V and 3 bases from J, with 19 bases between. The CDR3 DNA is TGTGCCATCGGGGACCTCCTTGGTAACAATCAGCCCCAGCATTTT. Protein product: CAIGDLLGNNQPQHF.